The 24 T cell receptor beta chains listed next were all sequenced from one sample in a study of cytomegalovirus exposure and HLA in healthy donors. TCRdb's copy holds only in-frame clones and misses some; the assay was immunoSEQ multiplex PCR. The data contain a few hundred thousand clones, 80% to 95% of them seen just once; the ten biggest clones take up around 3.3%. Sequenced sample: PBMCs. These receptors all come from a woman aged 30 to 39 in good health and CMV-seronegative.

CDR3 coding DNA: TGCAGCGTTCAAGCGGGAGGGCGGGAGACCCAGTACTTC. Its translation: CSVQAGGRETQYF. V is TRBV29-1 and J is TRBJ2-5; the match to TRBD2 covers 10 bases. The V and J ends lost 5 bases and 5 bases, in that order; junction bases with no gene match: 5. From germline, CDR1 is SQVTM and CDR2 ANQGSEA. The length of the CDR3 is 13 residues.

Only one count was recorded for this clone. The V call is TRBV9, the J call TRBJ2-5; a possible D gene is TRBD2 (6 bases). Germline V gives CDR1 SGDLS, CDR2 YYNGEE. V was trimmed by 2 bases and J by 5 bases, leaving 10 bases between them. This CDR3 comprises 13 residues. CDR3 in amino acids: CASSVSSDETQYF. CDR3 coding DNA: TGTGCCAGCAGCGTGTCTAGCGACGAGACCCAGTACTTC.

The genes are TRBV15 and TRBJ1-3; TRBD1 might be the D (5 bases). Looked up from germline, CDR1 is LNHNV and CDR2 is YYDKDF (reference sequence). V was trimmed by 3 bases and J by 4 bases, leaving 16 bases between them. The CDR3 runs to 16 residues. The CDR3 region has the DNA TGTGCCACCAGCAGTCTCCCCCCGGGACTCGGAAACACCATATATTTT. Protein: CATSSLPPGLGNTIYF.

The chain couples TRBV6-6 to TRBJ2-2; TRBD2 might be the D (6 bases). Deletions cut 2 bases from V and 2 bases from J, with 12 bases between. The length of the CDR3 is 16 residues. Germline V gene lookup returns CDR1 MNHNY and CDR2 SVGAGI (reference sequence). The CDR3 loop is CASSYGASANTGELFF. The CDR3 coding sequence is TGTGCCAGCAGTTACGGGGCTAGCGCCAACACCGGGGAGCTGTTTTTT.

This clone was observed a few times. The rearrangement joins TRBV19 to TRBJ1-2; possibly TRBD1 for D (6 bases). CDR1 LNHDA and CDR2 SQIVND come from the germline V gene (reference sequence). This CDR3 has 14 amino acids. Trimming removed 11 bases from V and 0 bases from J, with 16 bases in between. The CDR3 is CAVRSGQSNYGYTF. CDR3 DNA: TGTGCCGTTAGAAGCGGACAGTCTAACTATGGCTACACCTTC. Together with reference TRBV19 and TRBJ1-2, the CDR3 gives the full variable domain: DGGITQSPKYLFRKEGQNVTLSCEQNLNHDAMYWYRQDPGQGLRLIYYSQIVNDFQKGDIAEGYSVSREKKESFPLTVTSAQKNPTAFYLCAVRSGQSNYGYTFGSGTRLTVV.

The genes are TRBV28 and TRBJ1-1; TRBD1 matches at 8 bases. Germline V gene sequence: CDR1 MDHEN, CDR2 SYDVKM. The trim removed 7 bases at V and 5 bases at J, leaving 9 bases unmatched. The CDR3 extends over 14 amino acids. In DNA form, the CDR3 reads TGTGCCAGCAAGTGGCAGGGGGCTAGGACTGAAGCTTTCTTT. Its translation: CASKWQGARTEAFF. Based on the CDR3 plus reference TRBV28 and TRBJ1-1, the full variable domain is DVKVTQSSRYLVKRTGEKVFLECVQDMDHENMFWYRQDPGLGLRLIYFSYDVKMKEKGDIPEGYSVSREKKERFSLILESASTNQTSMYLCASKWQGARTEAFFGQGTRLTVV.

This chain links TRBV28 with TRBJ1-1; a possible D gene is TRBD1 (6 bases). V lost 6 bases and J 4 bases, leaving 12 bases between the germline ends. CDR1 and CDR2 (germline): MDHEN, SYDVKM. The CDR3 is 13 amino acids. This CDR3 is CASRATGSTEAFF. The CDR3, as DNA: TGTGCCAGCAGAGCCACAGGGAGCACTGAAGCTTTCTTT.

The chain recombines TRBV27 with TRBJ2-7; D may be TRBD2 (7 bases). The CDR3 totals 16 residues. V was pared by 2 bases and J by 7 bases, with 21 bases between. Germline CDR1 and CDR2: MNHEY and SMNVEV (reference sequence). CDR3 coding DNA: TGTGCCAGCAGTTTAATAGTGGCGGGGGCTACGGGGGAGCAGTACTTC. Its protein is CASSLIVAGATGEQYF.

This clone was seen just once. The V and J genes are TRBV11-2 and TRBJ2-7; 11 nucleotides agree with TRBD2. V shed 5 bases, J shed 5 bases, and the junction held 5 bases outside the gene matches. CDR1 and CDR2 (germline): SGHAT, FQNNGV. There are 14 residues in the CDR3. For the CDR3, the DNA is TGTGCCAGCAGCAATAGCGGGAGGGCCCACGAGCAGTACTTC. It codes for CASSNSGRAHEQYF.

In nucleotides, the CDR3 is TGTGCCAGCAGCCAAGAGGGGAGCGGGAGTGGGAACGAGCAGTACTTC. Protein sequence: CASSQEGSGSGNEQYF. V usage is TRBV4-2 and J usage is TRBJ2-7; 8 nucleotides align to TRBD2. Looked up from germline, CDR1 is LGHNA and CDR2 is YNFKEQ. Trimming at V came to 0 bases and at J to 5 bases, leaving 9 bases not matched to a gene. The CDR3 is made up of 16 amino acids.

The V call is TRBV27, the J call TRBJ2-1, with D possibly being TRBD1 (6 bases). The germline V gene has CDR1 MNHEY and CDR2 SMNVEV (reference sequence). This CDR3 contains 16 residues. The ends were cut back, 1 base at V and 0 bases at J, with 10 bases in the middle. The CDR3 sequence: CASSLFTGNSYNEQFF. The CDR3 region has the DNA TGTGCCAGCAGTTTATTCACAGGGAACTCCTACAATGAGCAGTTCTTC.

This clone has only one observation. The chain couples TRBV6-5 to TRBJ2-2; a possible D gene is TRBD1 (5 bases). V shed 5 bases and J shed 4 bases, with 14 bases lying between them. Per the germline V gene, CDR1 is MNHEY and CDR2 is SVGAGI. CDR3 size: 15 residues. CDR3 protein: CASSRTGASTGELFF. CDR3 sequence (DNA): TGTGCCAGCAGTCGTACAGGAGCGAGCACCGGGGAGCTGTTTTTT.

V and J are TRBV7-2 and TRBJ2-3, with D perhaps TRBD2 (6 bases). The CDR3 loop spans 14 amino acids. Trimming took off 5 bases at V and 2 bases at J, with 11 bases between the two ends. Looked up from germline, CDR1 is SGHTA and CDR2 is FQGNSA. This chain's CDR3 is CASSRGLSTDTQYF. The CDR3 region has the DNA TGTGCCAGCAGCCGGGGACTGTCCACAGATACGCAGTATTTT. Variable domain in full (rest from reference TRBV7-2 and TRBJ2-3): GAGVSQSPSNKVTEKGKDVELRCDPISGHTALYWYRQSLGQGLEFLIYFQGNSAPDKSGLPSDRFSAERTGGSVSTLTIQRTQQEDSAVYLCASSRGLSTDTQYFGPGTRLTVL.

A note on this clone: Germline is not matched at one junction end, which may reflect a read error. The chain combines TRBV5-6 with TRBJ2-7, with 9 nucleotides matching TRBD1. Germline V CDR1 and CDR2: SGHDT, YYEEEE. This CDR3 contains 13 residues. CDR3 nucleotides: TGTGCCAGCAGCTTGGGACAGGGGGTGGGTTTTTTCTTC. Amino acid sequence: CASSLGQGVGFFF.

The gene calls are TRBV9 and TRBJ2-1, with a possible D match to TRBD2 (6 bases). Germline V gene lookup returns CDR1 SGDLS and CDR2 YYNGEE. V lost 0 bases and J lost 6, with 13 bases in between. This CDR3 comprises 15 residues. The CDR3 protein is CASSVGREVANEQFF. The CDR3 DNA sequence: TGTGCCAGCAGCGTAGGTAGGGAGGTGGCCAATGAGCAGTTCTTC.

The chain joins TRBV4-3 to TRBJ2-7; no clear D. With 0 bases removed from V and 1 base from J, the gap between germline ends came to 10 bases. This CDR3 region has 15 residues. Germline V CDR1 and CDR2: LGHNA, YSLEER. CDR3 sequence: CASSQESSSSYEQYF. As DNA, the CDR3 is TGCGCCAGCAGCCAAGAGAGTTCTTCTTCCTACGAGCAGTACTTC.

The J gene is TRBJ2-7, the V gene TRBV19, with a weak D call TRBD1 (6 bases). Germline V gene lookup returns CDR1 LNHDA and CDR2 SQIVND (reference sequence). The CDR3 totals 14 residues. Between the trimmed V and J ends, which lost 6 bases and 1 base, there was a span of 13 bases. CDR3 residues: CASRKTGSSYEQYF. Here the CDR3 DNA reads TGTGCCAGTAGGAAAACAGGGAGTTCCTACGAGCAGTACTTC.

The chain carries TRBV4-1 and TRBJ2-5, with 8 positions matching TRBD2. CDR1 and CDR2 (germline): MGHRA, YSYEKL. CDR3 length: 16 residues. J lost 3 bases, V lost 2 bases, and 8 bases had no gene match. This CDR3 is CASSQLGPGLEETQYF. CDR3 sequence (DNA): TGCGCCAGCAGCCAACTGGGGCCGGGACTAGAAGAGACCCAGTACTTC.

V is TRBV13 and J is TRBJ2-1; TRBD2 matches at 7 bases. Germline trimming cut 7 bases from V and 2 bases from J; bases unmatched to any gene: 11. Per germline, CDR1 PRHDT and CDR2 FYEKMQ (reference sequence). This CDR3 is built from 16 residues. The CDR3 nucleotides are TGTGCCAGCACTGCGGCCGGGACTACCACCTACAATGAGCAGTTCTTC. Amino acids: CASTAAGTTTYNEQFF.

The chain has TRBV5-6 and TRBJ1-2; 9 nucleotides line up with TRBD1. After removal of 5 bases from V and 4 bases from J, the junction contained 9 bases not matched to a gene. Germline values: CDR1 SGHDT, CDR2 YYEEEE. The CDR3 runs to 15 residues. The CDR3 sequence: CASRAGTGRSYGYTF. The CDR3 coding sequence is TGTGCCAGCAGGGCCGGGACAGGGAGATCCTATGGCTACACCTTC.

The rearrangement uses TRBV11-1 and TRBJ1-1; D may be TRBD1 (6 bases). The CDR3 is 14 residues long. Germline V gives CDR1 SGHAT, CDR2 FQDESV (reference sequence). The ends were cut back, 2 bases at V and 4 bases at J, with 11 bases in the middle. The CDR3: CASSLRGAVTEAFF. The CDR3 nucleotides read TGTGCCAGCAGCTTACGGGGGGCGGTCACTGAAGCTTTCTTT.

CDR3 amino acids: CASSLEGLAKNIQYF. DNA of the CDR3: TGTGCCAGCAGTCTTGAGGGCCTAGCCAAAAACATTCAGTACTTC. The chain combines TRBV28 with TRBJ2-4; D is possibly TRBD2 (5 bases). Between the trimmed V and J ends, which lost 5 bases and 0 bases, there was a span of 11 bases. CDR1 is MDHEN and CDR2 is SYDVKM in the germline V gene. There are 15 residues in the CDR3.

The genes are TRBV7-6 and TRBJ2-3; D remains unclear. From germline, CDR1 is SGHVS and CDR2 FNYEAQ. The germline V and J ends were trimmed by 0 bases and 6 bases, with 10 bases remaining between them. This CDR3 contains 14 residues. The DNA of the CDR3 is TGTGCCAGCAGCTTAGCGCCCCGCAGGGATACGCAGTATTTT. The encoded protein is CASSLAPRRDTQYF.

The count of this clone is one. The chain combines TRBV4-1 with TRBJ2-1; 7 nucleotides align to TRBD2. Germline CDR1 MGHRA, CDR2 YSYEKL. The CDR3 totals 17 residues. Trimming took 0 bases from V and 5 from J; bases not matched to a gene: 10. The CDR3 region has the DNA TGCGCCAGCAGCCAAGATCGCGGGAGCGGGGCCAACAATGAGCAGTTCTTC. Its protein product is CASSQDRGSGANNEQFF.